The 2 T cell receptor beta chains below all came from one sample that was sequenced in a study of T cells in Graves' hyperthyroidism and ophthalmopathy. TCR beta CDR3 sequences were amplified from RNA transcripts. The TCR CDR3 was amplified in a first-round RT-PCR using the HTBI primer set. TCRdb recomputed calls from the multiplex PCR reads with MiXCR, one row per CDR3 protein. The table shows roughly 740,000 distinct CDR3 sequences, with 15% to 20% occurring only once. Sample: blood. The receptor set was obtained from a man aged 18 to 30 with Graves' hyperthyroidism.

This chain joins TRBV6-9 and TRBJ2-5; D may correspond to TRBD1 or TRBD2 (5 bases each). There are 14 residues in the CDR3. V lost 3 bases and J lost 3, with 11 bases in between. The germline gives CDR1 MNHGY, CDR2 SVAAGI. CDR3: CASSYGQGEETQYF. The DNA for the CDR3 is TGTGCCAGCAGTTACGGGCAGGGAGAAGAGACCCAGTACTTC.

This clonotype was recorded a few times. The CDR3 nucleotides are TGTGCCAGCAGCTTAACTAGCAGAAGCACAGATACGCAGTATTTT. As protein: CASSLTSRSTDTQYF. This chain uses TRBV7-3 with TRBJ2-3; D is undetermined. The length of the CDR3 is 15 residues. CDR1 and CDR2 from the germline V gene are SGHTA and FQGTGA. Trimming took off 0 bases at V and 0 bases at J, with 7 bases between the two ends.